This T cell receptor (beta chain) was sequenced in a study of blood T cell repertoires in COVID-19. Looking at the study overall: Sample material is recorded as cDNA or gDNA derived from T cells, B-cell-depleted T cells, or PBMCs.

V lost 4 bases and J lost 0; bases outside the gene matches: 12. This CDR3 has 18 amino acids. The germline V gene has CDR1 LGHNT and CDR2 FRNRAP. Some clones are missing from TCRdb's copy, which holds only in-frame ones; the method was immunoSEQ multiplex PCR. Of some 400,000 clones listed, approximately 89% are singletons. This clonotype originated in a woman aged 25 to 39 who had recovered from COVID-19. The chain carries TRBV12-5 and TRBJ1-2; 9 nucleotides line up with TRBD1. Input material: PBMCs or T cells enriched from blood (not recorded which). CDR3 sequence: CASGSKDRGELTNYGYTF. In DNA form, the CDR3 reads TGTGCTAGTGGTTCGAAGGACAGGGGCGAACTTACTAACTATGGCTACACCTTC.